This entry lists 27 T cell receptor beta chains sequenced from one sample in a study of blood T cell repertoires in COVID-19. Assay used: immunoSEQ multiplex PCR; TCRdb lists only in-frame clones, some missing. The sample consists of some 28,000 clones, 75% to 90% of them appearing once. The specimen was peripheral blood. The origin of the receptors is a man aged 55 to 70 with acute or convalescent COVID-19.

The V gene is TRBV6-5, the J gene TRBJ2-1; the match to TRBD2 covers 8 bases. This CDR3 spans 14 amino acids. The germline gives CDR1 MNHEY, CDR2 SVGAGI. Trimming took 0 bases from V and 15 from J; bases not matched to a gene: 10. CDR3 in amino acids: CASSYSFSSGGRFF. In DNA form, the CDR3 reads TGTGCCAGCAGTTACTCGTTTTCGTCGGGAGGGCGGTTCTTC.

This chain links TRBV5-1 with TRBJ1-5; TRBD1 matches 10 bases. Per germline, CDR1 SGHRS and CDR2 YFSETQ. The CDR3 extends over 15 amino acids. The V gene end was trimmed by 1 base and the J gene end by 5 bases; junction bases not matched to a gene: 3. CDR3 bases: TGCGCCAGCAGCTTGACCGGACAGGGGGATCAGCCCCAGCATTTT. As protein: CASSLTGQGDQPQHF.

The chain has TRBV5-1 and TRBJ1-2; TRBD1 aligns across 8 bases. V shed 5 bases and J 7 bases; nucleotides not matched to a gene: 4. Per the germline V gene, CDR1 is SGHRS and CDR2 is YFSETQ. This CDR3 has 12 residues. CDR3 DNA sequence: TGCGCCAGCAGACAGGGGGAGGGTGGCTACACCTTC. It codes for CASRQGEGGYTF.

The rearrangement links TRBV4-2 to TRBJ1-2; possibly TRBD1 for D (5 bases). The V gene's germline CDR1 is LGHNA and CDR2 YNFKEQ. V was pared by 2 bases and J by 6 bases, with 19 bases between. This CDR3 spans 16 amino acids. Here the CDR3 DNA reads TGTGCCAGCAGCCAACAATCGGGGGTTTCAACAAATGGCTACACCTTC. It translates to CASSQQSGVSTNGYTF.

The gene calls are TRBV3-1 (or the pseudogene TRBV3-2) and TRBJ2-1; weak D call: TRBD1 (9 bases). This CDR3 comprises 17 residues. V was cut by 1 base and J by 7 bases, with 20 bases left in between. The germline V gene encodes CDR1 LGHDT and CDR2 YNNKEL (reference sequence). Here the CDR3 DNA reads TGTGCCAGCAGCCAAGCCGGGGGGGACAGGGTAATGAATGAGCAGTTCTTC. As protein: CASSQAGGDRVMNEQFF.

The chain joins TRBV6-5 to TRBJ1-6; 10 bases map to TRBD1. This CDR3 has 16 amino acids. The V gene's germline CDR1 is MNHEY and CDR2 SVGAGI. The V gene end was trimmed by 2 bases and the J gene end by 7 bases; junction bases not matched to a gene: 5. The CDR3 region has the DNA TGTGCCAGCAGTTACGACCGGGGACAGGGGAATTCACCCCTCCACTTT. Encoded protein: CASSYDRGQGNSPLHF.

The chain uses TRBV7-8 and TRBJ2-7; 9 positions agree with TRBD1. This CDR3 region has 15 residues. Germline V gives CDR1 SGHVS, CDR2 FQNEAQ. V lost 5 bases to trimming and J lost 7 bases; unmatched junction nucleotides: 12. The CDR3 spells CASSRRLQGAGEQYF. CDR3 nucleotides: TGTGCCAGCAGCCGCCGCTTACAGGGGGCAGGGGAGCAGTACTTC.

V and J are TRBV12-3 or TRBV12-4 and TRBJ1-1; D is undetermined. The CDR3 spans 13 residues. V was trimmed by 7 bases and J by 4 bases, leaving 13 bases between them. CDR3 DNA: TGTGCCAGCACCTACCAGGCAGGCACTGAAGCTTTCTTT. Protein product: CASTYQAGTEAFF.

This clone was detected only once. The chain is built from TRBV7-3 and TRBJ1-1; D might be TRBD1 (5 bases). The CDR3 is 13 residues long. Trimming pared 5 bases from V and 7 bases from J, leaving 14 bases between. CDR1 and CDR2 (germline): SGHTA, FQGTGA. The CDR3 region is CASSPAPQGEAFF. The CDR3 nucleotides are TGTGCCAGCAGCCCCGCCCCCCAGGGTGAAGCTTTCTTT.

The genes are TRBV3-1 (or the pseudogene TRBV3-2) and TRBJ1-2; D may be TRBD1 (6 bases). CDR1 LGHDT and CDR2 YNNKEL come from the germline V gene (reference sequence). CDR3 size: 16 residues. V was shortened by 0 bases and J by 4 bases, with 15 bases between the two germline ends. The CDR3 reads CASSQEITGIPYGYTF. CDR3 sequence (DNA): TGTGCCAGCAGCCAAGAGATTACAGGGATCCCCTATGGCTACACCTTC.

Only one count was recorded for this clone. CDR3 nucleotides: TGTGCCAGCAGGCTGCAGGGAGGCACTGAAGCTTTCTTT. Translated: CASRLQGGTEAFF. The chain couples TRBV11-2 to TRBJ1-1; tentative D call: TRBD1 (5 bases). Germline CDR1 reads SGHAT; CDR2 reads FQNNGV. V was clipped by 6 bases and J by 4 bases, with 12 bases between them. The CDR3 extends over 13 amino acids.

The CDR3 reads CASSLGEGVRTEAFF. CDR3 bases: TGTGCCAGCAGCTTAGGGGAGGGGGTGAGAACTGAAGCTTTCTTT. This chain joins TRBV7-8 and TRBJ1-1; D may be TRBD1 (6 bases). The CDR3 sequence is 15 residues long. Germline V gene data show CDR1 as SGHVS and CDR2 as FQNEAQ. V was clipped by 1 base and J by 5 bases, with 14 bases between them.

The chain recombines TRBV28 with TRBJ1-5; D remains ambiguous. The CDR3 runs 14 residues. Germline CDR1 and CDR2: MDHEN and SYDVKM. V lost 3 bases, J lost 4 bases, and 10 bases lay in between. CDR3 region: CASSFPLRNQPQHF. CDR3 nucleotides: TGTGCCAGCAGTTTCCCCCTGAGAAATCAGCCCCAGCATTTT.

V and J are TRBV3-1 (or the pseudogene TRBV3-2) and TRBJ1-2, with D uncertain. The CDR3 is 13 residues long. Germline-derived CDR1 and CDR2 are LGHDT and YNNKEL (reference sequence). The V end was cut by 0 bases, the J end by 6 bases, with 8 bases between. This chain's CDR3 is CASSQDPGNGYTF. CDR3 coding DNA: TGTGCCAGCAGCCAAGATCCCGGGAATGGCTACACCTTC.

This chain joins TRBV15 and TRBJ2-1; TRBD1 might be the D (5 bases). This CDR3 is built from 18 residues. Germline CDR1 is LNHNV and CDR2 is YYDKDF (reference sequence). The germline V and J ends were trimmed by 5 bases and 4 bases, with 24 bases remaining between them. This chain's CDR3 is CATSLVGGARLKYNEQFF. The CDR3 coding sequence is TGTGCCACCAGCCTCGTAGGTGGGGCCCGCCTCAAATACAATGAGCAGTTCTTC.

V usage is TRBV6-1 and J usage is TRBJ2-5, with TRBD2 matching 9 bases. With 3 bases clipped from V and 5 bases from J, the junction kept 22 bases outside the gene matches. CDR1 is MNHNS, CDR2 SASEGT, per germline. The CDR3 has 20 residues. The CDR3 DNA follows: TGTGCCAGCAGTGATGTTCCGACCGATAGACTGACTAGCGGATGGGAGACCCAGTACTTC. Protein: CASSDVPTDRLTSGWETQYF.

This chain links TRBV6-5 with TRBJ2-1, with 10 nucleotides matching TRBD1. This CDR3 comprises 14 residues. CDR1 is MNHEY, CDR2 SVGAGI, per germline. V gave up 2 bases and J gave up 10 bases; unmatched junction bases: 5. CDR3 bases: TGTGCCAGCAGTTACAGGGACAGGGGACGAGAGCAGTTCTTC. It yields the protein CASSYRDRGREQFF.

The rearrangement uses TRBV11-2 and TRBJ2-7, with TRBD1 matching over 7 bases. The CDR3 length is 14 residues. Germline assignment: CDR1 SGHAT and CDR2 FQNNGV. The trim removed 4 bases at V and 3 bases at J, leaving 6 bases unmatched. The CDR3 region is CASSWLTGSYEQYF. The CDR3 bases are TGTGCCAGCAGCTGGCTGACAGGGAGCTACGAGCAGTACTTC. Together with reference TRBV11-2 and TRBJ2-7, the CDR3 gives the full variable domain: EAGVAQSPRYKIIEKRQSVAFWCNPISGHATLYWYQQILGQGPKLLIQFQNNGVVDDSQLPKDRFSAERLKGVDSTLKIQPAKLEDSAVYLCASSWLTGSYEQYFGPGTRLTVT.

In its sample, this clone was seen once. This chain's CDR3 is CASITRGGSWTEAFF. The DNA for the CDR3 is TGTGCCAGCATCACCAGGGGCGGTTCTTGGACTGAAGCTTTCTTT. The chain has TRBV2 and TRBJ1-1; possibly TRBD1 for D (6 bases). Trimming removed 7 bases at V and 5 bases at J, with 20 bases between. The CDR3 is 15 amino acids. In germline, CDR1 is SNHLY, CDR2 FYNNEI.

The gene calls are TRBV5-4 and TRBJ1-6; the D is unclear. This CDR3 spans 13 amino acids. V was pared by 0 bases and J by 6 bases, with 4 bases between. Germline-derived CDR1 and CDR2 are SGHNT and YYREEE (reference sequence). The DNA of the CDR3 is TGTGCCAGCAGCTTGGATCGTAATTCACCCCTCCACTTT. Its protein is CASSLDRNSPLHF.

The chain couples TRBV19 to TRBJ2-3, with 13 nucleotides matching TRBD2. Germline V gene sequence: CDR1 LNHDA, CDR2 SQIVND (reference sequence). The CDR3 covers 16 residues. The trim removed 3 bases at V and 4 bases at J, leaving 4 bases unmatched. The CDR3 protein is CASSILGLAGADTQYF. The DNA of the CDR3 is TGTGCCAGTAGTATCCTTGGACTAGCGGGAGCAGATACGCAGTATTTT.

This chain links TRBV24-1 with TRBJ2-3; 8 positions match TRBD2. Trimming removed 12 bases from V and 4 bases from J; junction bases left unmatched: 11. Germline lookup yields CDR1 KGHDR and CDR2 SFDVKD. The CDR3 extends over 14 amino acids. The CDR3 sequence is CASSGGFVSDTQYF. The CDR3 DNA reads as TGTGCCTCCTCGGGGGGGTTTGTATCAGATACGCAGTATTTT.

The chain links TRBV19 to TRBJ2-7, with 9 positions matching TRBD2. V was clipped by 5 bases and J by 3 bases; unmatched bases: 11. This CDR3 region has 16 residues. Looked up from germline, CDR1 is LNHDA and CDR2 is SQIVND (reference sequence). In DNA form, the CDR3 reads TGTGCCAGTAGTCCGCGAACTCTTAGCGGGAGCTACGAGCAGTACTTC. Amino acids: CASSPRTLSGSYEQYF.

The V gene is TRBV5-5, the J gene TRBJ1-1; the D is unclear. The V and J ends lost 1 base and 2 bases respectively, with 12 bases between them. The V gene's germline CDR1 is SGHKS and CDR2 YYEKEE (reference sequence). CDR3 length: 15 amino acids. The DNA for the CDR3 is TGTGCCAGCAGCTTGTTGGTACAGAGTAACACTGAAGCTTTCTTT. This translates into CASSLLVQSNTEAFF.

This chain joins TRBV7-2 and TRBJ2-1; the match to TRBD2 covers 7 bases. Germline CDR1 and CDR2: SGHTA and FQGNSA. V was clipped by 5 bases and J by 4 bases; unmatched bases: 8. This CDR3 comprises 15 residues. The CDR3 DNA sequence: TGTGCCAGCAGCCGCCCGGCTAGCGGTTACAATGAGCAGTTCTTC. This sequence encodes CASSRPASGYNEQFF.

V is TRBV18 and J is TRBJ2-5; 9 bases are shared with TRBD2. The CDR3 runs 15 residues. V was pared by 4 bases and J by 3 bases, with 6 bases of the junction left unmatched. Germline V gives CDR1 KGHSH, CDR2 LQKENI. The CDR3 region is CASSHPLAGKETQYF. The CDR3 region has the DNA TGTGCCAGCTCACACCCCCTAGCGGGAAAAGAGACCCAGTACTTC.

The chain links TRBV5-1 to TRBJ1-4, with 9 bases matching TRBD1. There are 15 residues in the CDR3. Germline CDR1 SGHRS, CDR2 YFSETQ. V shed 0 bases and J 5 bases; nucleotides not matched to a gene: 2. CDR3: CASSLEGTGNEKLFF. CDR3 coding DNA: TGCGCCAGCAGCTTGGAAGGGACAGGGAATGAAAAACTGTTTTTT.